This note documents a single TCR beta chain sequence. Its antigen remains undetermined. No much larger clone exists at a distance of one base, and base qualities are not known. This specimen belongs to a study of radiotherapy plus CTLA-4 blockade in lung cancer (dated by TCRdb to 2017 to 2018). In the study overall: Among the enrolled patients, around 19% had an objective response, and roughly 30% reached disease control.

The full study reports these points: After treatment with radiotherapy and ipilimumab, TCR clones that originated in tumors expanded in peripheral blood. The strongest predictors of response were reported to be early dynamic shifts in blood T cell clones along with a rise in serum interferon-beta following radiation.

The study evaluated CTLA-4 blockade (ipilimumab) given together with focal radiation therapy in patients who had chemo-refractory metastatic non-small-cell lung cancer. Germline trimming amounts to 1 base on V and 3 bases on J, with 6 as the count of junction bases outside the gene matches. From the cysteine through the phenylalanine, the CDR3 covers 15 amino acids. Only the CDR3 part of the read is kept: 45 bases, read in frame from the first base. In the germline V gene, CDR1 corresponds to MNHNS and CDR2 to SASEGT. The library was produced with the immunoSEQ multiplex PCR assay. The clones in this table, taken by TCRdb from immuneACCESS, are in-frame only. Not every clone is retained; where verified, under half of the shortfall comes from an unresolved V gene, and the cause of the rest is unknown. This sample lists tens of thousands of clones; 70% to 90% were detected once. The leading ten clones occupy more than 2% of the sample.

Rearrangement joined TRBV6-1 to TRBJ2-7; TRBD1 lines up with 7 middle nucleotides. This sequence originates from a human donor with non-small cell lung cancer who had a partial response to radiotherapy plus ipilimumab. The source material was peripheral blood, sampled from a patient treated with radiotherapy plus ipilimumab. The DNA sequence is as follows: TGTGCCAGCAGTGAAGAATCACAGGGGTTCTACGAGCAGTACTTC. It specifies CASSEESQGFYEQYF.